The TCR beta chain described here comes from a study of yellow fever vaccine responses in identical twins (dated by TCRdb to 2016 to 2019). Study-level background: In identical twins, the study followed T cell clones that responded to the vaccine with precision.

Libraries were built with RT-PCR. TCRdb records Illumina HiSeq 2500 as the sequencer. TCRdb trimmed the raw reads at Q25, called clones with MiXCR and kept productive beta chains. Here each entry gathers all rows of one CDR3 protein and keeps the most common genes and DNA. A total of 20,000 or so distinct CDR3 sequences appear in this sample, approximately 72% of them only once. The top ten clonotypes cover less than 3% of the sample. Of note for this clonotype: No cognate antigen has been identified for it. Base quality data are lacking; no much larger clone is found one base away.

As encoded in the germline V gene, CDR1 is SNHLY while CDR2 is FYNNEI. Relative to germline, V is 11 bases shorter and J is 0 bases shorter, with 15 bases between their ends. From the cysteine up to the phenylalanine, the CDR3 has a length of 14 residues. The CDR3 DNA has 42 bases and is translated from base 1. Study-wide conclusions, independent of this receptor: According to the authors, the vaccine-induced T cell response in identical twins seemed to be partly convergent and partly specific to each individual.

Here the chain combines TRBV2 and TRBJ2-3; the D gene cannot be resolved beyond TRBD1 or TRBD2, each matching 5 bases. Source: T cells from blood (PBMCs), unsorted or a sorted subset (not recorded which), taken before or after yellow fever vaccination (not recorded which). The TCR sequence derives from a young woman who received the yellow fever vaccine. Donor details come from another sample of the same person, matched by shared clones. The CDR3: CAGSMGVSTDTQYF. The nucleotide sequence is given as TGTGCCGGATCTATGGGGGTTAGCACAGATACGCAGTATTTT.